The 11 T cell receptor beta chains presented below share a single source sample, sequenced in a study of identical twins. TCRdb ran MiXCR on the 5' RACE reads and lists one entry per CDR3 protein. The repertoire has 420,000 or so distinct CDR3 sequences, approximately 17% of them found once; the top ten carry 12%. The sample consisted of naive T cells sorted from blood. These TCRs come from a man between 45 and 60 years old in good health.

This clonotype has a count of ten or more. The CDR3 here is CASSSPGPNTEAFF. CDR3 DNA sequence: TGTGCCAGCAGTTCCCCGGGGCCGAACACTGAAGCTTTCTTT. The chain links TRBV6-5 to TRBJ1-1, with a tentative D call TRBD1 (5 bases). V was shortened by 4 bases and J by 1 base, with 10 bases between the two germline ends. CDR3 length: 14 amino acids. Per germline, CDR1 MNHEY and CDR2 SVGAGI.

This clonotype has just a few counts. CDR3 protein: CASSPGASWGQADTQYF. For the CDR3, the DNA is TGTGCCAGCAGCCCCGGGGCTAGTTGGGGCCAGGCAGATACGCAGTATTTT. The rearrangement links TRBV7-8 to TRBJ2-3; D possibly matches TRBD1 or TRBD2 (5 bases each). With 5 bases removed from V and 4 bases from J, the gap between germline ends came to 22 bases. This CDR3 has 17 residues. Germline CDR1 and CDR2: SGHVS and FQNEAQ.

This clonotype was counted a few times. This chain connects TRBV9 to TRBJ2-3; D ambiguous. The CDR3 totals 15 residues. Trimming left V 0 bases short and J 1 base short, with 9 bases between. Germline values: CDR1 SGDLS, CDR2 YYNGEE. CDR3 sequence: CASSVAYWGTDTQYF. The CDR3 DNA follows: TGTGCCAGCAGCGTAGCTTATTGGGGCACAGATACGCAGTATTTT.

The CDR3 DNA is TGTGCCAGCCAGAACAAGAACACTGAAGCTTTCTTT. This translates into CASQNKNTEAFF. The rearrangement uses TRBV6-5 and TRBJ1-1; D call uncertain. The CDR3 sequence is 12 residues long. Trimming stripped 8 bases from V and 1 base from J, with 8 bases between. The germline gives CDR1 MNHEY, CDR2 SVGAGI.

In its sample, this clonotype was seen a few times. The chain recombines TRBV12-3 or TRBV12-4 with TRBJ2-7; D unresolved. The CDR3 totals 12 residues. The V gene lost 6 bases and the J gene lost 1 base, with 7 bases spanning the gap. The chain's CDR3 is CASSPISYEQYF. The CDR3 DNA reads TGTGCCAGCAGCCCCATATCCTACGAGCAGTACTTC.

There are a few counts of this clonotype. V usage is TRBV6-1 and J usage is TRBJ2-1, with TRBD2 matching over 9 bases. This CDR3 contains 18 residues. Germline V lookup: CDR1 MNHNS, CDR2 SASEGT. With V trimmed by 0 bases and J by 1 base, 7 bases remained unmatched. CDR3 coding DNA: TGTGCCAGCAGTGAAGCGGCGGGAGGGCCTCGTTCCTACAATGAGCAGTTCTTC. Translating gives CASSEAAGGPRSYNEQFF.

In this sample, this clonotype turned up a few times. V gene TRBV15 combines with J gene TRBJ2-3, with 11 bases aligning to TRBD2. The CDR3 length is 17 residues. Germline V gene lookup returns CDR1 LNHNV and CDR2 YYDKDF (reference sequence). The trim removed 2 bases at V and 5 bases at J, leaving 9 bases unmatched. The CDR3 DNA sequence: TGTGCCACCAGCAGATCGGGACTAGCGGAGGTGGGAGATACGCAGTATTTT. Translating gives CATSRSGLAEVGDTQYF.

The chain combines TRBV4-3 with TRBJ2-7; 9 bases fit TRBD2. The CDR3 sequence is 16 residues long. Trimming at V came to 3 bases and at J to 2 bases, leaving 8 bases not matched to a gene. Germline V lookup: CDR1 LGHNA, CDR2 YSLEER. CDR3 sequence reads: CASSQDLSGSAYEQYF. The CDR3 nucleotides are TGCGCCAGCAGCCAGGATCTTAGCGGGAGTGCCTACGAGCAGTACTTC.

This clonotype was seen repeatedly, ten times or more. The V call is TRBV5-1, the J call TRBJ2-3; maybe TRBD1 (6 bases). Germline V gene data show CDR1 as SGHRS and CDR2 as YFSETQ. The CDR3 contains 15 residues. Between the trimmed V and J ends, which lost 2 bases and 0 bases, there was a span of 10 bases. The CDR3 sequence is CASSLGQSSTDTQYF. The DNA of the CDR3 is TGCGCCAGCAGCTTAGGACAGAGTAGCACAGATACGCAGTATTTT. The whole variable domain, filled in from reference TRBV5-1 and TRBJ2-3, reads KAGVTQTPRYLIKTRGQQVTLSCSPISGHRSVSWYQQTPGQGLQFLFEYFSETQRNKGNFPGRFSGRQFSNSRSEMNVSTLELGDSALYLCASSLGQSSTDTQYFGPGTRLTVL.

This clonotype was observed a handful of times. V usage is TRBV5-5 and J usage is TRBJ2-7; unclear D gene. Per germline, CDR1 SGHKS and CDR2 YYEKEE (reference sequence). CDR3 length equals 14 residues. V lost 0 bases to trimming and J lost 3 bases, with 10 bases between them. The CDR3 DNA is TGTGCCAGCAGCTTGGTGGGCTCCGACTACGAGCAGTACTTC. It yields the protein CASSLVGSDYEQYF.

This clonotype appeared many times. The chain recombines TRBV7-2 with TRBJ1-6; no reliable D call. Germline V lookup: CDR1 SGHTA, CDR2 FQGNSA. The CDR3 consists of 15 residues. V was trimmed by 4 bases and J by 1 base, leaving 8 bases between them. The CDR3: CASSSRDSYNSPLHF. The CDR3 bases are TGTGCCAGCAGCTCCCGGGATTCCTATAATTCACCCCTCCACTTT.